This T cell receptor (beta chain) was profiled in a study of cytomegalovirus exposure and HLA in healthy donors. At the level of the study: Sequencing of about 179 million T cells in an earlier analysis found about 120 million unique TCR beta sequences. The study's findings and limits: Analyzed later, association rates of TCRs varied across HLA loci, with DRB1 most and HLA-C fewest. In a later analysis, common viral pathogens appeared linked to several of the most significant clusters.

In the PCR, 60 Vbeta and 13 Jbeta primers were used. In the authors' workflow: Later work found 80 million or so unique TCR beta chains, with 10 million to 14 million shared. The data were produced by immunoSEQ multiplex PCR, yet TCRdb's version contains in-frame clones alone and is incomplete. V, J and clone size derive from that table, while D and trimming were established from the DNA sequence. Of approximately 160,000 clones listed, around 78% are singletons. This CDR3 has 13 amino acids. Germline CDR1 and CDR2: MGHDK and SYGVNS. V was pared by 3 bases and J by 2 bases, with 8 bases between. As for this clone: The antigen is unknown.

The sample comprised PBMCs. V is TRBV25-1 and J is TRBJ2-7, with D maybe TRBD2 (5 bases). The sequence was collected from a female donor in good health and CMV-seronegative. The CDR3 DNA is TGTGCCAGCAGTGAGCGGGCAGCCTACGAGCAGTACTTC. This translates into CASSERAAYEQYF.